Following are 10 T cell receptor beta chains from one sample sequenced in a study of blood T cells in healthy people across ages. Using a J-beta primer mix together with a sample-barcoded 5' primer, a second PCR was run for roughly 6 to 12 cycles. One entry per CDR3 protein, called by TCRdb with MiXCR from the 5' RACE reads. This sample has more than 800,000 distinct CDR3 sequences, with around 30% found just once. Sequencing used blood. The source of these receptors is a woman older than 75 in good health.

This clonotype was observed a few times. The CDR3 reads CASSYPGGGYTF. In DNA, the CDR3 is TGTGCCAGCAGTTACCCCGGTGGGGGCTACACCTTC. The genes are TRBV6-5 and TRBJ1-2; D not resolved. The CDR3 consists of 12 residues. The germline V gene has CDR1 MNHEY and CDR2 SVGAGI. Trimming took off 2 bases at V and 8 bases at J, with 9 bases between the two ends.

V is TRBV7-8 and J is TRBJ1-2; the match to TRBD1 covers 7 bases. V shed 5 bases and J 7 bases; nucleotides not matched to a gene: 7. The CDR3 contains 13 residues. The germline V gene encodes CDR1 SGHVS and CDR2 FQNEAQ. CDR3 nucleotide sequence: TGTGCCAGCAGCGGAAGGACAGGTTCTGGCTACACCTTC. Its translation: CASSGRTGSGYTF.

There are many counts of this clonotype. The chain joins TRBV6-5 to TRBJ1-6; D possibly corresponds to TRBD1 (5 bases). The V gene's germline CDR1 is MNHEY and CDR2 SVGAGI. With 0 bases removed from V and 13 bases from J, the gap between germline ends came to 10 bases. The CDR3 consists of 13 residues. CDR3 amino acids: CASSYSGGTPLHF. CDR3 DNA sequence: TGTGCCAGCAGTTACTCGGGCGGGACGCCCCTCCACTTT.

This clonotype has a single count. A clone one base away is much larger, so this may be a read error. V and J are TRBV20-1 and TRBJ2-5; TRBD2 agrees at 16 bases. The CDR3 is made up of 17 amino acids. CDR1 is DFQATT and CDR2 is SNEGSKA in the germline V gene (reference sequence). The CDR3 DNA reads TGCAGTGCCTTGGGACTAGCGGGGGGGCGGCCCAGGGAGACCCAGTGCTTC. Amino acids: CSALGLAGGRPRETQCF.

As for this clonotype: A much larger clone sits a single nucleotide away, making a read error possible. The chain links TRBV7-2 to TRBJ1-1; 11 bases fit TRBD1. CDR3 length: 17 residues. Unmatched junction bases numbered 8, after V lost 2 bases and J lost 3 bases. CDR1 is SGHTA, CDR2 FQGNSA, per germline. The CDR3 coding sequence is TGTGCCAGCAGCTTATTCCCGGGACAGGGGGTGGACACTGAAGCTTTCTTT. Protein: CASSLFPGQGVDTEAFF. Combining the CDR3 with reference TRBV7-2 and TRBJ1-1 gives the whole variable domain GAGVSQSPSNKVTEKGKDVELRCDPISGHTALYWYRQSLGQGLEFLIYFQGNSAPDKSGLPSDRFSAERTGGSVSTLTIQRTQQEDSAVYLCASSLFPGQGVDTEAFFGQGTRLTVV.

This clonotype occurred many times. V and J are TRBV24-1 and TRBJ2-5; 8 nucleotides line up with TRBD1. V was clipped by 4 bases and J by 0 bases; unmatched bases: 6. The CDR3 is made up of 16 amino acids. Looked up from germline, CDR1 is KGHDR and CDR2 is SFDVKD. CDR3 residues: CATSDPRTGNQETQYF. The CDR3 coding sequence is TGTGCCACCAGTGACCCCCGGACAGGGAACCAAGAGACCCAGTACTTC.

In this sample, this clonotype turned up many times. V is TRBV5-4 and J is TRBJ1-1, with a tentative D call TRBD1 (5 bases). The CDR3 consists of 14 residues. Germline CDR1 reads SGHNT; CDR2 reads YYREEE (reference sequence). Trimming stripped 1 base from V and 4 bases from J, with 11 bases between. The CDR3 spells CASSLLTGSTEAFF. The DNA for the CDR3 is TGTGCCAGCAGCTTGCTCACAGGCAGCACTGAAGCTTTCTTT.

Note on this clonotype: A much larger clone lies a single base off, so this may be a read error. This chain joins TRBV5-1 and TRBJ2-7; maybe TRBD2 (6 bases). The DNA end lines up better with TRBJ2-5; the J call may be wrong. The CDR3 sequence is 14 residues long. Germline V lookup: CDR1 SGHRS, CDR2 YFSETQ. The CDR3 DNA reads as TGCGCCAGCAGCTCCGACCCGGGGGTGGTGACCCAGTACTTC. It is translated as CASSSDPGVVTQYF.

The chain links TRBV24-1 to TRBJ2-3; 9 nucleotides align to TRBD2. CDR1 and CDR2 from the germline V gene are KGHDR and SFDVKD. Losses at the gene ends were 4 bases for V and 1 base for J; bases not matched to a gene: 5. CDR3 length equals 16 residues. CDR3 loop: CATSDPQRGGTDTQYF. DNA of the CDR3: TGTGCCACCAGTGACCCACAGCGGGGGGGCACAGATACGCAGTATTTT.

The rearrangement joins TRBV29-1 to TRBJ2-1; 14 bases are shared with TRBD2. The CDR3 runs to 18 residues. V trimming: 6 bases; J trimming: 5 bases; junction bases outside the gene matches: 15. CDR1 and CDR2 from the germline V gene are SQVTM and ANQGSEA. For the CDR3, the DNA is TGCAGCGTCGCCTCCGGGACTAGCGGGAGAGGAGGGAACAATGAGCAGTTCTTC. Translated, it gives CSVASGTSGRGGNNEQFF.